The clone carrying this TCR beta chain was counted ten times or more. Its antigen remains unknown. Germline CDR1 is SGHTA and CDR2 is FQGNSA. The junction had 8 bases not matched to a gene; V was cut back by 5 bases and J by 5 bases. The CDR3 has 14 residues. TCRdb recomputed calls from the reads with MiXCR, one row per CDR3 protein. Of approximately 140,000 distinct CDR3 sequences in the sample, 5.5% to 7% were seen once. The data derive from a study of T cell repertoires in cytomegalovirus infection. Study-wide context: Evidence of both CMV infection and a matching HLA type came from public TCR beta signatures.

Findings and caveats of the study: Dominating the ex vivo response were HLA-C-restricted CMV-specific TCR beta clonotypes.

Sequenced: PBMCs. The sequence was collected from a human donor in good health (CMV status not recorded). Some clones in this sample may be carry-over from other donors' samples. The chain couples TRBV7-2 to TRBJ2-7; 8 bases line up with TRBD1. The CDR3 here is CASSHSTGAHEQYF. The CDR3 DNA sequence: TGTGCCAGCAGCCATTCGACAGGGGCCCACGAGCAGTACTTC.